The entry that follows covers one TCR beta chain sequence. The antigen is not known. The data originate from a study of cytomegalovirus exposure and HLA in healthy donors. Study-wide results and caveats: Being productive about 87% or about 30% of the time was typical of most TCR beta V segments in an earlier analysis.

Germline V gene data show CDR1 as GTSNPN and CDR2 as SVGIG (reference sequence). The V end lost 3 bases, the J end lost 4 bases, and 12 bases lay between the germline ends. The CDR3 covers 13 residues. Healthy individuals who donated bone marrow served as the donors. Vbeta (60) and Jbeta (13) primers were used in the PCR. Sequenced by immunoSEQ multiplex PCR; TCRdb stores in-frame clones only, minus some. The profile covers some 50,000 clones, with approximately 67% appearing a single time and approximately 6% taken by the ten largest. The sample consisted of PBMCs. The clonotype originates from a young man in good health and CMV-seronegative. The chain joins TRBV30 to TRBJ1-1; possibly TRBD1 for D (6 bases). Here the CDR3 reads CAWSQGQSTEAFF. The DNA for the CDR3 is TGTGCCTGGAGCCAGGGACAATCCACTGAAGCTTTCTTT.